The 19 T cell receptor beta chains presented below share a single source sample, sequenced in a study of identical twins. From the 5' RACE reads, TCRdb called clonotypes with MiXCR, one entry per CDR3 protein. The repertoire holds 250,000 or so distinct CDR3 sequences, with approximately 12% as singletons. These data were likewise used in another study, on yellow fever vaccine responses in identical twins.

The sample consisted of memory (CD45RO+) T cells sorted from blood. These receptors all come from a woman aged 18-29 years in good health.

This clonotype has ten or more counts. The gene calls are TRBV12-3 or TRBV12-4 and TRBJ2-1; D is possibly TRBD1 (5 bases). Trimming shortened V by 3 bases and J by 8 bases, and 11 bases separated the two germline ends. This CDR3 region has 13 residues. The CDR3: CASSLVRGDEQFF. The CDR3 DNA reads TGTGCCAGCAGTTTGGTTAGGGGTGATGAGCAGTTCTTC.

At least ten counts were recorded for this clonotype. The V gene is TRBV7-2, the J gene TRBJ2-1, with TRBD2 matching 8 bases. This CDR3 comprises 15 residues. Germline CDR1 is SGHTA and CDR2 is FQGNSA. Losses at the gene ends were 4 bases for V and 2 bases for J; bases not matched to a gene: 4. CDR3 loop: CASSSTSGPYNEQFF. The CDR3 coding sequence is TGTGCCAGCAGCTCAACTAGCGGCCCCTACAATGAGCAGTTCTTC.

This clonotype was seen repeatedly, ten times or more. The chain combines TRBV7-9 with TRBJ2-6; tentatively, D is TRBD1 (6 bases). Trimming left V 4 bases short and J 2 bases short, with 9 bases between. The CDR3 contains 15 residues. Germline loops: CDR1 SEHNR, CDR2 FQNEAQ (reference sequence). The CDR3 coding sequence is TGTGCCAGCAGCTCGACAGGTACTGGGGCCAACGTCCTGACTTTC. Translating it yields CASSSTGTGANVLTF. Supplemented by reference TRBV7-9 and TRBJ2-6, the full variable domain reads DTGVSQNPRHKITKRGQNVTFRCDPISEHNRLYWYRQTLGQGPEFLTYFQNEAQLEKSRLLSDRFSAERPKGSFSTLEIQRTEQGDSAMYLCASSSTGTGANVLTFGAGSRLTVL.

This clonotype has just a few counts. The V gene is TRBV10-1, the J gene TRBJ2-7; no reliable D call. CDR3 length: 10 amino acids. Germline assignment: CDR1 WNHNN and CDR2 SYGVQD (reference sequence). Trimming shortened V by 3 bases and J by 9 bases, and 6 bases separated the two germline ends. The CDR3 spells CASSDPRQYF. The DNA for the CDR3 is TGCGCCAGCAGTGACCCCAGGCAGTACTTC.

The chain carries TRBV7-6 and TRBJ2-5; 8 positions match TRBD1. V trimming: 5 bases; J trimming: 2 bases; junction bases outside the gene matches: 10. Germline CDR1 reads SGHVS; CDR2 reads FNYEAQ. This CDR3 contains 16 residues. The CDR3 here is CASSQKTGVRQETQYF. The CDR3, as DNA: TGTGCCAGCAGCCAGAAGACAGGGGTACGGCAAGAGACCCAGTACTTC. Full variable domain (missing parts from reference TRBV7-6 and TRBJ2-5): GAGVSQSPRYKVTKRGQDVALRCDPISGHVSLYWYRQALGQGPEFLTYFNYEAQQDKSGLPNDRFSAERPEGSISTLTIQRTEQRDSAMYRCASSQKTGVRQETQYFGPGTRLLVL.

There are many counts of this clonotype. V gene TRBV7-2 combines with J gene TRBJ2-2; no firm D call. The ends were cut back, 4 bases at V and 5 bases at J, with 8 bases in the middle. Germline CDR1 reads SGHTA; CDR2 reads FQGNSA. The CDR3 extends over 13 amino acids. The CDR3 loop is CASSSVTTGELFF. The CDR3 DNA reads TGTGCCAGCAGCTCTGTGACAACCGGGGAGCTGTTTTTT.

This clonotype has at least ten counts. The V gene is TRBV29-1, the J gene TRBJ2-3; D is perhaps TRBD1 (9 bases). The CDR3 has 14 residues. Deletions cut 7 bases from V and 4 bases from J, with 18 bases between. CDR1 is SQVTM and CDR2 is ANQGSEA in the germline V gene. CDR3 in amino acids: CSAGGGQGADTQYF. The CDR3 DNA reads as TGCAGCGCCGGGGGGGGACAGGGCGCAGATACGCAGTATTTT.

The chain couples TRBV7-9 to TRBJ2-3; D perhaps matches TRBD1 (6 bases). Per germline, CDR1 SEHNR and CDR2 FQNEAQ (reference sequence). This CDR3 has 15 amino acids. V was clipped by 8 bases and J by 4 bases, with 19 bases between them. Written as DNA, the CDR3 is TGTGCCAGCCGAACTGAAGGGGGTGAGGCAGATACGCAGTATTTT. It yields the protein CASRTEGGEADTQYF.

This chain connects TRBV7-9 to TRBJ2-1, with TRBD1 matching over 9 bases. Germline values: CDR1 SEHNR, CDR2 FQNEAQ (reference sequence). This CDR3 has 15 residues. V dropped 5 bases and J dropped 5; count of bases not matched to a gene: 7. CDR3: CASSREGQGHNEQFF. The CDR3 DNA is TGTGCCAGCAGCAGAGAGGGACAGGGACACAATGAGCAGTTCTTC.

The chain uses TRBV30 and TRBJ2-1, with D possibly matching TRBD2 (6 bases). CDR1 is GTSNPN and CDR2 is SVGIG in the germline V gene (reference sequence). This CDR3 contains 13 residues. V was shortened by 0 bases and J by 10 bases, with 13 bases between the two germline ends. The CDR3 protein is CAWSVGLSNEQFF. CDR3 DNA: TGTGCCTGGAGTGTGGGACTGAGCAACGAGCAGTTCTTC.

The V and J genes are TRBV6-6 and TRBJ2-7, with D perhaps TRBD2 (6 bases). The ends were cut back, 8 bases at V and 5 bases at J, with 16 bases in the middle. Germline V gives CDR1 MNHNY, CDR2 SVGAGI (reference sequence). This CDR3 spans 13 amino acids. The CDR3 DNA reads TGTGCCAGCCAGTCGCGGGATTCGGACGAGCAGTACTTC. Translated: CASQSRDSDEQYF.

This chain uses TRBV3-1 with TRBJ2-5, with D perhaps TRBD2 (7 bases). Trimming took 4 bases from V and 1 from J, leaving 10 bases between them. The CDR3 is 14 residues long. Germline CDR1 reads LGHDT; CDR2 reads YNNKEL (reference sequence). In DNA form, the CDR3 reads TGTGCCAGCAGCCGGGCGGGGGCCCAAGAGACCCAGTACTTC. It yields the protein CASSRAGAQETQYF.

The table lists this clonotype with many counts. The genes are TRBV3-1 and TRBJ2-2; possible D gene TRBD2, 5 bases. CDR1 and CDR2 from the germline V gene are LGHDT and YNNKEL (reference sequence). This CDR3 has 17 residues. V was pared by 0 bases and J by 4 bases, with 15 bases between. The DNA for the CDR3 is TGTGCCAGCAGCCAAGATTCCCGGAGGCTGGTCACCGGGGAGCTGTTTTTT. This encodes CASSQDSRRLVTGELFF.

This clonotype was seen a handful of times. The J gene is TRBJ2-7, the V gene TRBV5-1, with D possibly matching TRBD2 (6 bases). V lost 8 bases, J lost 4 bases, and 19 bases lay in between. This CDR3 is 14 amino acids long. CDR1 and CDR2 (germline): SGHRS, YFSETQ. The DNA for the CDR3 is TGCGCCAGTGCTACGGGACCAGGAGGGTACGAGCAGTACTTC. Its protein product is CASATGPGGYEQYF.

The table lists this clonotype with many counts. The chain is built from TRBV6-2 or TRBV6-3 and TRBJ2-7, with D perhaps TRBD2 (5 bases). CDR1 is MNHEY and CDR2 is SVGEGT in the germline V gene. CDR3 size: 13 residues. The V and J ends lost 8 bases and 1 base respectively, with 12 bases between them. The CDR3 DNA follows: TGTGCCAGCCGGGCGGACTTATCCTACGAGCAGTACTTC. Amino acid sequence: CASRADLSYEQYF.

This clonotype was detected only a few times. The chain uses TRBV12-3 or TRBV12-4 and TRBJ1-1; 8 bases match TRBD1. The J segment lost 0 bases and the V segment lost 6 bases, leaving 6 bases of the junction unmatched. The CDR3 spans 15 residues. The CDR3 DNA reads TGTGCCAGCAGCTTGACAGGGGCCCTGAACACTGAAGCTTTCTTT. It encodes CASSLTGALNTEAFF.

J is TRBJ2-1 and V is TRBV3-1; TRBD2 agrees at 8 bases. Germline V gene data show CDR1 as LGHDT and CDR2 as YNNKEL (reference sequence). The CDR3 runs to 14 residues. V lost 3 bases to trimming and J lost 5 bases; unmatched junction nucleotides: 3. The CDR3 loop reads CASSHSGKDNEQFF. The CDR3 DNA sequence: TGTGCCAGCAGCCATAGCGGGAAGGACAATGAGCAGTTCTTC.

The V call is TRBV5-6, the J call TRBJ2-5; TRBD1 aligns across 8 bases. Losses at the gene ends were 0 bases for V and 5 bases for J; bases not matched to a gene: 6. CDR3 length equals 15 residues. Looked up from germline, CDR1 is SGHDT and CDR2 is YYEEEE. CDR3 sequence: CASSLGPGGGETQYF. The CDR3 nucleotides read TGTGCCAGCAGCTTGGGGCCAGGGGGCGGGGAGACCCAGTACTTC.

This clonotype was recorded at least ten times. V is TRBV20-1 and J is TRBJ1-6, with D perhaps TRBD1 (5 bases). CDR1 and CDR2 from the germline V gene are DFQATT and SNEGSKA (reference sequence). CDR3 length: 16 residues. Trimming left V 0 bases short and J 5 bases short, with 14 bases between. As DNA, the CDR3 is TGCAGTGCTAGAGATCCACGGGGACGTAATAATTCACCCCTCCACTTT. Translating it yields CSARDPRGRNNSPLHF.